The next 5 T cell receptor beta chains were all read from a single sample in a study of identifying expanded T cells in peripheral blood. The protocol was immunoSEQ multiplex PCR, while the TCRdb copy is restricted to in-frame clones and leaves out a portion. Seen here are approximately 130,000 clones, 86% observed once, and the top ten hold less than 10%. Sequenced: blood. The origin of the receptors is a person aged 18 to 75 in good health.

The genes are TRBV6-1 and TRBJ2-2; the match to TRBD2 covers 11 bases. Germline V CDR1 and CDR2: MNHNS, SASEGT. The CDR3 contains 16 residues. J was trimmed by 5 bases and V by 4 bases; bases with no gene match: 6. This CDR3 is CASSALAGGETGELFF. CDR3 nucleotides: TGTGCCAGCAGTGCTCTAGCGGGAGGAGAGACCGGGGAGCTGTTTTTT.

The chain joins TRBV6-6 to TRBJ1-2, with D perhaps TRBD1 (5 bases). This CDR3 is 14 amino acids long. The V end lost 10 bases, the J end lost 4 bases, and 19 bases lay between the germline ends. Germline V gene lookup returns CDR1 MNHNY and CDR2 SVGAGI (reference sequence). CDR3 sequence (DNA): TGTGCCACCTGGGGGGGGGAAAGGGTCTATGGCTACACCTTC. This sequence encodes CATWGGERVYGYTF.

The chain employs TRBV6-6 and TRBJ1-1, with D perhaps TRBD1 (5 bases). The CDR3 runs to 15 residues. CDR1 and CDR2 from the germline V gene are MNHNY and SVGAGI (reference sequence). CDR3 bases: TGTGCGAGCGGGGGGACTCAGAGGGAAGGGACTGAAGCTTTCTTT. Translated: CASGGTQREGTEAFF.

This rearrangement joins TRBV6-5 to TRBJ2-7; 9 positions agree with TRBD2. Germline-derived CDR1 and CDR2 are MNHEY and SVGAGI. This CDR3 region has 15 residues. The junction had 9 bases not matched to a gene; V was cut back by 6 bases and J by 3 bases. In nucleotides, the CDR3 is TGTGCCAGCAGAAATCCGGCGACTAGCGGCTACGAGCAGTACTTC. Encoded protein: CASRNPATSGYEQYF.

This sequence joins TRBV21-1 and TRBJ2-7; no DNA check was done on the table's D call, TRBD1. TRBV21-1 is noted as a pseudogene. The CDR3 sequence is 15 residues long. The CDR3 bases are TGTGCCAGCAGCTTGCCCATTCACAGCTCCTACGAGCAGTACTTC. Translation: CASSLPIHSSYEQYF.